These T cell receptor beta chains were read from a single sample in a study of tumor-infiltrating lymphocytes in localized non-small cell lung cancer. Generated by immunoSEQ multiplex PCR, the TCRdb table keeps only in-frame clones and is missing some. The table includes around 13,000 clones, about 70% detected once. Sequenced material: uninvolved lung tissue not adjacent to the tumor. Source of these receptors: a human donor with non-small cell lung cancer. Each CDR3 is given with its conserved first and last residue. The D gene is left open where the match is weak. A row's size may be missing; if present it is once, few, many or a size class.

j_call v_call d_call clone_size cdr3_aa cdr3_nt
TRBJ2-7 TRBV6-5 NA NA CASSYRWASSYEQYF TGTGCCAGCAGTTACAGGTGGGCATCATCCTACGAGCAGTACTTC
TRBJ1-3 TRBV9 TRBD1 NA CASSSRGDTIYF TGTGCCAGCAGCTCCAGGGGGGACACCATATATTTT
TRBJ1-2 TRBV11-2 NA NA CASSSSNPGYGYTF TGTGCCAGCAGCTCTTCCAACCCAGGGTATGGCTACACCTTC
TRBJ2-2 TRBV19 TRBD2 NA CASSPRTGGTGELFF TGTGCCAGTAGTCCCCGGACGGGGGGTACCGGGGAGCTGTTTTTT
TRBJ1-1 TRBV11-3 NA NA CASSLAHRVSEAFF TGTGCCAGCAGCTTAGCACACAGGGTCTCTGAAGCTTTCTTT
TRBJ2-7 TRBV6-5 TRBD2 NA CASSYSGVGGSYEQYF TGTGCCAGCAGTTACTCTGGAGTTGGCGGGAGTTACGAGCAGTACTTC
TRBJ2-3 TRBV29-1 NA NA CSVAGDLTDTQYF TGCAGCGTTGCCGGAGACCTCACAGATACGCAGTATTTT
TRBJ2-1 TRBV4-1 NA few CASSQEVNNEQFF TGCGCCAGCAGCCAAGAAGTAAACAATGAGCAGTTCTTC
TRBJ2-2 TRBV27 NA few CASAAEYGELFF TGTGCCAGTGCAGCGGAGTACGGGGAGCTGTTTTTT
TRBJ2-7 TRBV27 NA few CASRTNPGPPYEQYF TGTGCCAGCCGTACTAACCCGGGCCCTCCCTACGAGCAGTACTTC
TRBJ2-1 TRBV7-9 NA NA CASSLEEGHQFF TGTGCCAGCAGCTTAGAGGAGGGCCACCAGTTCTTC
TRBJ2-7 TRBV9 NA NA CASSVAGQGDYEQYF TGTGCCAGCAGCGTAGCTGGGCAGGGAGACTACGAGCAGTACTTC
TRBJ1-1 TRBV9 NA NA CASTTGLLNTEAFF TGTGCCAGCACAACCGGACTTTTGAACACTGAAGCTTTCTTT
TRBJ1-2 TRBV30 NA few CAWGGIGGSGYTF TGTGCCTGGGGGGGCATTGGAGGCTCTGGCTACACCTTC
TRBJ2-3 TRBV2 TRBD2 NA CASSRTSGTTDTQYF TGTGCCAGCAGTCGGACTAGCGGGACGACAGATACGCAGTATTTT
TRBJ2-7 TRBV19 NA NA CASSIAGGAGLYEQYF TGTGCCAGTAGCATCGCCGGGGGCGCGGGCCTTTACGAGCAGTACTTC
TRBJ1-1 TRBV6-5 TRBD1 NA CASSTWDSLNTEAFF TGTGCCAGCAGTACCTGGGACAGCTTGAACACTGAAGCTTTCTTT
TRBJ2-4 TRBV19 NA NA CASSNQGAKNIQYF TGTGCCAGTAGCAACCAAGGAGCCAAAAACATTCAGTACTTC
TRBJ1-5 TRBV19 NA NA CASRQGWNQPQHF TGTGCCAGTAGACAGGGATGGAATCAGCCCCAGCATTTT
TRBJ1-3 TRBV19 NA NA CATRQGNTIYF TGTGCCACCCGACAGGGAAACACCATATATTTT